The 7 T cell receptor beta chains below were found in one sample sequenced in a study of T-cell reconstitution after alpha-beta-depleted transplantation in children. Unique molecular identifiers tagged the TCRbeta library. Each CDR3 protein gets one entry after TCRdb re-called the PCR reads with MiXCR. This sample yields approximately 350,000 distinct CDR3 sequences, of which 15% to 20% are seen a single time; around two fifths belongs to the top ten. This material consisted of PBMCs, mostly from graft donor cells, taken 360 days after TCRalphabeta/CD19-depleted stem cell transplant. The receptor source for this set is a male patient between 2 and 10 years old who had a stem cell transplant for acute lymphoblastic leukemia, so the T cells may come from the graft donor.

This clonotype was seen a few times. The rearrangement joins TRBV18 to TRBJ2-7, with unresolved D. The ends were cut back, 2 bases at V and 6 bases at J, with 11 bases in the middle. This CDR3 region has 13 residues. CDR1 KGHSH and CDR2 LQKENI come from the germline V gene. In DNA, the CDR3 is TGTGCCAGCTCACCAACCGCAGGTGCCGAGCAGTACTTC. Encoded protein: CASSPTAGAEQYF.

In its sample, this clonotype was seen a few times. The chain is built from TRBV28 and TRBJ2-7; 9 bases are shared with TRBD1. The germline V gene has CDR1 MDHEN and CDR2 SYDVKM. V gave up 6 bases and J gave up 5 bases; unmatched junction bases: 5. CDR3 length: 13 amino acids. CDR3 nucleotide sequence: TGTGCCAGCAGGGTCTGGACAGGGGACGAGCAGTACTTC. The encoded protein is CASRVWTGDEQYF.

This clonotype was observed many times. This chain connects TRBV4-1 to TRBJ2-7; 11 positions agree with TRBD2. Germline V CDR1 and CDR2: MGHRA, YSYEKL. This CDR3 region has 21 residues. The J segment lost 2 bases and the V segment lost 1 base, leaving 19 bases of the junction unmatched. The chain's CDR3 is CASSQAPSFLAGGASPYEQYF. CDR3 nucleotide sequence: TGCGCCAGCAGCCAAGCCCCCTCTTTTCTAGCGGGAGGCGCTAGTCCCTACGAGCAGTACTTC.

CDR3 nucleotide sequence: TGTGCCAGCAGTTTCAGGGGACTAGCGGGACCGTTGGAGACCCAGTACTTC. Its protein product is CASSFRGLAGPLETQYF. The chain has TRBV28 and TRBJ2-5, with TRBD2 identical over 13 bases. Germline V gene data show CDR1 as MDHEN and CDR2 as SYDVKM. The junction had 9 bases not matched to a gene; V was cut back by 3 bases and J by 5 bases. CDR3 length equals 17 residues.

The rearrangement joins TRBV11-2 to TRBJ2-7, with a weak D call TRBD1 (6 bases). The CDR3 length is 15 residues. V shed 7 bases and J shed 0 bases, with 16 bases lying between them. Per germline, CDR1 SGHAT and CDR2 FQNNGV. The CDR3 is CASTRTALGSYEQYF. CDR3 nucleotide sequence: TGTGCCAGCACCCGGACAGCCTTAGGCTCCTACGAGCAGTACTTC. Full variable domain (rest looked up from reference TRBV11-2 and TRBJ2-7): EAGVAQSPRYKIIEKRQSVAFWCNPISGHATLYWYQQILGQGPKLLIQFQNNGVVDDSQLPKDRFSAERLKGVDSTLKIQPAKLEDSAVYLCASTRTALGSYEQYFGPGTRLTVT.

There are a few counts of this clonotype. The V and J genes are TRBV10-3 and TRBJ2-1; 10 positions match TRBD2. V was pared by 5 bases and J by 5 bases, with 3 bases of the junction left unmatched. CDR1 and CDR2 (germline): ENHRY, SYGVKD. CDR3 length: 14 residues. CDR3 sequence: CAISLAGGHNEQFF. The DNA for the CDR3 is TGTGCCATCAGTTTAGCGGGAGGCCACAATGAGCAGTTCTTC.

The sample holds many counts of this clonotype. The chain recombines TRBV12-3 or TRBV12-4 with TRBJ2-1; perhaps TRBD1 as D (6 bases). The CDR3 covers 15 residues. Trimming removed 5 bases from V and 0 bases from J, with 11 bases in between. CDR3 coding DNA: TGTGCCAGCAGTCTCGGACAGAGCTCCTACAATGAGCAGTTCTTC. Amino acids: CASSLGQSSYNEQFF.